This TCR beta chain was sequenced for a study of T cells after yellow fever vaccination. Study overall: It was SMART-Seq v4 Ultra Low Input that prepared the fractions with low cell numbers.

This clonotype was counted ten times or more. Via MiXCR, TCRdb re-called the 5' RACE reads, giving one row per CDR3 protein. This table has about 320,000 distinct CDR3 sequences, around 4.4% appearing once. Trimming removed 4 bases from V and 9 bases from J; junction bases left unmatched: 6. The V gene's germline CDR1 is SGHVS and CDR2 FQNEAQ. The CDR3 covers 14 residues. The sequencing here drew on PBMCs, taken 15 days after the yellow fever booster vaccination. The receptor comes from a man younger than 35 who received the YFV17D yellow fever vaccine. The chain carries TRBV7-8 and TRBJ2-3; TRBD2 matches at 11 bases. The DNA of the CDR3 is TGTGCCAGCAGCTATAGCGGGGGGGGCGACACGCAGTATTTT. Amino acid sequence: CASSYSGGGDTQYF.